Following are 18 T cell receptor beta chains from one sample sequenced in a study of CD8 T cells in Susac syndrome. The RNA, roughly 0.45 to 1 ug, was put through reverse transcription using random hexamers. In TCRdb, the immunoSEQ multiplex PCR reads were re-called with MiXCR into one record per CDR3 protein. The sample lists 150,000 to 200,000 distinct CDR3 sequences; around 95% were seen once. The sample comprised CD4+ T cells from PBMCs. Receptor source: a human donor in good health.

CDR3 coding DNA: TGCGCCAGCAGCTTGGAAGTCGGACATCAAGAGACCCAGTACTTC. This sequence encodes CASSLEVGHQETQYF. The gene calls are TRBV5-1 and TRBJ2-5; perhaps TRBD1 as D (5 bases). V was shortened by 0 bases and J by 2 bases, with 11 bases between the two germline ends. The CDR3 runs to 15 residues. Germline-derived CDR1 and CDR2 are SGHRS and YFSETQ. Full variable domain (rest looked up from reference TRBV5-1 and TRBJ2-5): KAGVTQTPRYLIKTRGQQVTLSCSPISGHRSVSWYQQTPGQGLQFLFEYFSETQRNKGNFPGRFSGRQFSNSRSEMNVSTLELGDSALYLCASSLEVGHQETQYFGPGTRLLVL.

The V gene is TRBV2, the J gene TRBJ2-7, with D possibly matching TRBD1 (5 bases). The CDR3 runs 13 residues. Trimming cost V 4 bases and J 6 bases, with 13 bases left between them. Germline V gene sequence: CDR1 SNHLY, CDR2 FYNNEI. CDR3 amino acids: CASSGTLKTEQYF. In DNA form, the CDR3 reads TGTGCCAGCAGTGGGACACTTAAGACCGAGCAGTACTTC.

V and J are TRBV20-1 and TRBJ2-7, with 9 bases fitting TRBD2. This CDR3 has 16 amino acids. The ends lost 3 bases at V and 0 bases at J; junction bases unmatched: 9. In germline, CDR1 is DFQATT, CDR2 SNEGSKA (reference sequence). The CDR3 nucleotides are TGCAGTGCTAGTCGAGCGGGGGGCCATAACTCCTACGAGCAGTACTTC. It yields the protein CSASRAGGHNSYEQYF.

The chain uses TRBV29-1 and TRBJ1-1; 7 positions agree with TRBD1. Germline trimming cut 4 bases from V and 0 bases from J; bases unmatched to any gene: 5. Per the germline V gene, CDR1 is SQVTM and CDR2 is ANQGSEA. CDR3 length: 14 amino acids. The CDR3 DNA reads TGCAGCGTTGTAGGGGGCACGTTGAACACTGAAGCTTTCTTT. Protein sequence: CSVVGGTLNTEAFF. The full variable domain, rest sourced from reference TRBV29-1 and TRBJ1-1, is SAVISQKPSRDICQRGTSLTIQCQVDSQVTMMFWYRQQPGQSLTLIATANQGSEATYESGFVIDKFPISRPNLTFSTLTVSNMSPEDSSIYLCSVVGGTLNTEAFFGQGTRLTVV.

V and J are TRBV18 and TRBJ1-1; no definite D call. Germline CDR1 is KGHSH and CDR2 is LQKENI. The CDR3 covers 14 residues. The V and J ends lost 2 bases and 1 base respectively, with 8 bases between them. CDR3 nucleotide sequence: TGTGCCAGCTCACCAGGGATATCGAACACTGAAGCTTTCTTT. The encoded protein is CASSPGISNTEAFF.

The chain combines TRBV4-1 with TRBJ1-5; TRBD1 is a possible D gene (5 bases). Germline values: CDR1 MGHRA, CDR2 YSYEKL. The V gene lost 1 base and the J gene lost 4 bases, with 11 bases spanning the gap. The CDR3 runs 15 residues. CDR3 sequence (DNA): TGCGCCAGCAGCCAAGGTCAGGGATGGAATCAGCCCCAGCATTTT. It specifies CASSQGQGWNQPQHF.

The chain is built from TRBV30 and TRBJ1-1; the D gene is possibly TRBD1 (5 bases). Trimming removed 0 bases from V and 10 bases from J, with 18 bases in between. The CDR3 length is 14 residues. CDR1 and CDR2 from the germline V gene are GTSNPN and SVGIG (reference sequence). As DNA, the CDR3 is TGTGCCTGGAGTGTACTAGGTCTTGAGGGGCGAGCTTTCTTT. Amino acid sequence: CAWSVLGLEGRAFF.

The CDR3 DNA sequence: TGCAGGGCAGGACAGGGCAATGAGCAGTTCTTC. It specifies CRAGQGNEQFF. This sequence joins TRBV20-1 and TRBJ2-1, with TRBD1 identical over 8 bases. The germline V gene encodes CDR1 DFQATT and CDR2 SNEGSKA (reference sequence). This CDR3 has 11 residues.

The CDR3 region has the DNA TGTGCCAGCAGTTACACGAGGAACACCGGGGAGCTGTTTTTT. Encoded protein: CASSYTRNTGELFF. V and J are TRBV6-5 and TRBJ2-2, with unresolved D. The CDR3 has 14 residues. V gave up 2 bases and J gave up 1 base, with 5 bases separating them. Germline CDR1 and CDR2: MNHEY and SVGAGI.

The chain links TRBV7-2 to TRBJ2-1; TRBD2 matches at 8 bases. Germline values: CDR1 SGHTA, CDR2 FQGNSA. CDR3 size: 16 residues. V shed 2 bases, J shed 10 bases, and the junction held 13 bases outside the gene matches. As DNA, the CDR3 is TGTGCCAGCAGCTTAAACGGGGGGGCCAATGGTAAAGAGCAGTTCTTC. Its protein is CASSLNGGANGKEQFF.

This chain joins TRBV28 and TRBJ2-7; no firm D call. The CDR3 length is 12 residues. V was shortened by 8 bases and J by 0 bases, with 8 bases between the two germline ends. Per germline, CDR1 MDHEN and CDR2 SYDVKM. The CDR3 loop reads CASFSFSYEQYF. The CDR3 nucleotides read TGTGCCAGCTTCTCCTTCTCCTACGAGCAGTACTTC.

The chain employs TRBV4-1 and TRBJ1-2; D call uncertain. V was trimmed by 3 bases and J by 6 bases, leaving 14 bases between them. The germline CDR1 and CDR2 sequences are MGHRA and YSYEKL. The length of the CDR3 is 14 residues. CDR3 sequence: CASSHLGKLDGYTF. The CDR3, as DNA: TGCGCCAGCAGCCACTTGGGGAAGTTGGATGGCTACACCTTC.

The chain carries TRBV6-5 and TRBJ2-2; no definite D call. V lost 6 bases to trimming and J lost 5 bases, with 10 bases between them. The CDR3 has 13 residues. CDR1 MNHEY and CDR2 SVGAGI come from the germline V gene. The CDR3 region is CASSYPETGELFF. CDR3 sequence (DNA): TGTGCCAGCAGCTACCCTGAGACCGGGGAGCTGTTTTTT.

The gene calls are TRBV5-1 and TRBJ2-1; no clear D. Germline V CDR1 and CDR2: SGHRS, YFSETQ. V was pared by 1 base and J by 2 bases, with 10 bases between. This CDR3 region has 15 residues. The CDR3 sequence: CASSLYRQTYNEQFF. The DNA of the CDR3 is TGCGCCAGCAGCTTGTATAGGCAAACCTACAATGAGCAGTTCTTC.

V and J are TRBV5-1 and TRBJ2-7, with 13 bases that match TRBD2. The CDR3 is made up of 17 amino acids. V was pared by 4 bases and J by 0 bases, with 7 bases of the junction left unmatched. Per germline, CDR1 SGHRS and CDR2 YFSETQ. DNA of the CDR3: TGCGCCAGCAGCCTGACTAGCGGGGGGTCGGCCTCCTACGAGCAGTACTTC. This codes for CASSLTSGGSASYEQYF.

V usage is TRBV2 and J usage is TRBJ2-3, with no clear D. V was trimmed by 6 bases and J by 2 bases, leaving 18 bases between them. Per the germline V gene, CDR1 is SNHLY and CDR2 is FYNNEI. The CDR3 loop spans 16 amino acids. The chain's CDR3 is CASSEPGSTSTDTQYF. For the CDR3, the DNA is TGTGCCAGCAGCGAACCCGGGTCGACGTCCACAGATACGCAGTATTTT.

This chain joins TRBV3-1 and TRBJ1-4; no clear D. Trimming pared 3 bases from V and 3 bases from J, leaving 8 bases between. The CDR3 spans 14 residues. Germline V gene sequence: CDR1 LGHDT, CDR2 YNNKEL (reference sequence). The CDR3 DNA is TGTGCCAGCAGCCAGGGTATATCTAATGAAAAACTGTTTTTT. Translation gives CASSQGISNEKLFF. Full variable domain (missing parts from reference TRBV3-1 and TRBJ1-4): DTAVSQTPKYLVTQMGNDKSIKCEQNLGHDTMYWYKQDSKKFLKIMFSYNNKELIINETVPNRFSPKSPDKAHLNLHINSLELGDSAVYFCASSQGISNEKLFFGSGTQLSVL.

V gene TRBV6-1 combines with J gene TRBJ2-4; the D is unclear. The CDR3 sequence is 15 residues long. CDR1 is MNHNS and CDR2 is SASEGT in the germline V gene. With 5 bases removed from V and 0 bases from J, the gap between germline ends came to 11 bases. In DNA form, the CDR3 reads TGTGCCAGCAGTCCCTCAGGTCAAGCCAAAAACATTCAGTACTTC. It yields the protein CASSPSGQAKNIQYF.